This entry lists 26 T cell receptor beta chains sequenced from one sample in a study of T cells in Graves' hyperthyroidism and ophthalmopathy. From RNA transcripts, TCR beta CDR3 regions were amplified. First-round RT-PCR with HTBI primers amplified the TCR CDR3 region. One entry per CDR3 protein, called by TCRdb with MiXCR from the multiplex PCR reads. Of over 550,000 distinct CDR3 sequences listed, over 15% are singletons. Specimen: blood. Every receptor here comes from a woman younger than 35 with Graves' hyperthyroidism.

The chain recombines TRBV9 with TRBJ1-4; the D is unclear. This CDR3 contains 15 residues. V gave up 0 bases and J gave up 0 bases, with 6 bases separating them. Germline assignment: CDR1 SGDLS and CDR2 YYNGEE. The chain's CDR3 is CASSVDSATNEKLFF. DNA for the CDR3: TGTGCCAGCAGCGTAGACAGTGCAACTAATGAAAAACTGTTTTTT.

There are a few counts of this clonotype. The chain couples TRBV4-3 to TRBJ2-1, with 8 bases that match TRBD2. The germline V gene encodes CDR1 LGHNA and CDR2 YSLEER. This CDR3 has 14 residues. J was trimmed by 5 bases and V by 4 bases; bases with no gene match: 4. The CDR3 DNA is TGCGCCAGCAGCCCGAGCGGGAGTAACAATGAGCAGTTCTTC. Translated, it gives CASSPSGSNNEQFF.

This clonotype has a count of ten or more. The chain couples TRBV10-3 to TRBJ1-3; D gene ambiguous. CDR3 length: 18 amino acids. V was shortened by 0 bases and J by 0 bases, with 15 bases between the two germline ends. Looked up from germline, CDR1 is ENHRY and CDR2 is SYGVKD. The CDR3 here is CAISESSGARSSGNTIYF. In nucleotides, the CDR3 is TGTGCCATCAGTGAGTCGAGTGGTGCTAGGAGCTCTGGAAACACCATATATTTT.

The chain employs TRBV6-4 and TRBJ2-2; a possible D gene is TRBD2 (5 bases). Germline V CDR1 and CDR2: MRHNA, SNTAGT. V dropped 2 bases and J dropped 6 bases, with 7 bases sitting between them. The length of the CDR3 is 13 residues. CDR3 nucleotide sequence: TGTGCCAGCAGTGACGAGGGAGCCGGGGAGCTGTTTTTT. Translation: CASSDEGAGELFF.

In this sample, this clonotype turned up a few times. V and J are TRBV27 and TRBJ2-3, with D perhaps TRBD2 (6 bases). CDR1 and CDR2 from the germline V gene are MNHEY and SMNVEV (reference sequence). V dropped 0 bases and J dropped 0 bases, with 10 bases sitting between them. The CDR3 is 16 amino acids. This chain's CDR3 is CASSLSWGGSTDTQYF. In DNA form, the CDR3 reads TGTGCCAGCAGTTTATCCTGGGGAGGTAGCACAGATACGCAGTATTTT.

The chain has TRBV3-1 and TRBJ2-5; the match to TRBD2 covers 8 bases. With 3 bases clipped from V and 0 bases from J, the junction kept 6 bases outside the gene matches. Germline V CDR1 and CDR2: LGHDT, YNNKEL (reference sequence). This CDR3 region has 16 residues. CDR3 nucleotide sequence: TGTGCCAGCAGCCACCCGGCTAGCGGGTACCAAGAGACCCAGTACTTC. It translates to CASSHPASGYQETQYF.

This clonotype has just a few counts. The chain recombines TRBV7-9 with TRBJ2-1; 7 bases match TRBD1. The CDR3 consists of 14 residues. Losses at the gene ends were 5 bases for V and 7 bases for J; bases not matched to a gene: 8. The germline CDR1 and CDR2 sequences are SEHNR and FQNEAQ (reference sequence). CDR3 in amino acids: CASSHTWTGNEQFF. As DNA, the CDR3 is TGTGCCAGCAGCCATACCTGGACAGGTAATGAGCAGTTCTTC.

The chain links TRBV27 to TRBJ1-2; D uncertain. This CDR3 comprises 16 residues. In germline, CDR1 is MNHEY, CDR2 SMNVEV (reference sequence). V lost 5 bases, J lost 4 bases, and 20 bases lay in between. CDR3 nucleotides: TGTGCCAGCAGTGTCAAGATCCTGAGTAGATCCTATGGCTACACCTTC. As protein: CASSVKILSRSYGYTF.

This chain connects TRBV5-5 to TRBJ2-1, with 8 bases aligning to TRBD2. The CDR3 length is 15 residues. Germline-derived CDR1 and CDR2 are SGHKS and YYEKEE (reference sequence). The V segment lost 5 bases and the J segment 12 bases; nucleotides outside the gene matches: 16. The CDR3 spells CASSLAAGVPPRQFF. CDR3 coding DNA: TGTGCCAGCAGTCTGGCAGCGGGAGTCCCCCCCCGGCAGTTCTTC.

This clonotype has ten or more counts. The chain uses TRBV12-3 or TRBV12-4 and TRBJ1-2; 8 bases map to TRBD1. This CDR3 is built from 15 residues. Trimming at V came to 5 bases and at J to 0 bases, leaving 5 bases not matched to a gene. CDR3 loop: CASSITGGANYGYTF. CDR3 DNA: TGTGCCAGCAGTATTACAGGGGGAGCTAACTATGGCTACACCTTC.

This clonotype was recorded at least ten times. This chain connects TRBV28 to TRBJ2-7, with a tentative D call TRBD1 (6 bases). V lost 8 bases and J lost 2, with 22 bases in between. Germline assignment: CDR1 MDHEN and CDR2 SYDVKM. The CDR3 sequence is 16 residues long. The CDR3 DNA reads TGTGCCAGCGGATTACGTCGGACAGCCTACACCTACGAGCAGTACTTC. Amino acids: CASGLRRTAYTYEQYF.

This clonotype has ten or more counts. V and J are TRBV12-3 or TRBV12-4 and TRBJ2-5; D is uncertain. The length of the CDR3 is 12 residues. The ends were cut back, 7 bases at V and 5 bases at J, with 11 bases in the middle. Written as DNA, the CDR3 is TGTGCCAGCACCCGGATAGGGGAGACCCAGTACTTC. Translation: CASTRIGETQYF.

This chain connects TRBV24-1 to TRBJ2-1; D perhaps matches TRBD2 (6 bases). Germline loops: CDR1 KGHDR, CDR2 SFDVKD. The length of the CDR3 is 17 residues. Trimming stripped 7 bases from V and 5 bases from J, with 23 bases between. CDR3 in DNA: TGTGCCACCAGGATACCCGGGGGACCCCCCTTTGACAATGAGCAGTTCTTC. It encodes CATRIPGGPPFDNEQFF.

The genes are TRBV19 and TRBJ2-1, with no clear D. There are 14 residues in the CDR3. Between the trimmed V and J ends, which lost 1 base and 6 bases, there was a span of 10 bases. Germline CDR1 and CDR2: LNHDA and SQIVND (reference sequence). In nucleotides, the CDR3 is TGTGCCAGTAGTATAGGGAGTGATTCCAATGAGCAGTTCTTC. Protein: CASSIGSDSNEQFF.

Details on this clonotype: A much larger clone differs by one base, so this may be a read error. The gene calls are TRBV24-1 and TRBJ2-3; no clear D gene. The ends were cut back, 7 bases at V and 0 bases at J, with 13 bases in the middle. The CDR3 has 15 residues. CDR1 and CDR2 (germline): KGHDR, SFDVKD. The CDR3 here is CATSDNTISTDTQYF. CDR3 in DNA: TGTGCCACCAGCGACAATACCATCAGCACAGATACGCAGTATTTT.

The rearrangement joins TRBV28 to TRBJ2-7, with D hard to call. CDR3 length equals 15 residues. The germline V gene encodes CDR1 MDHEN and CDR2 SYDVKM. V dropped 5 bases and J dropped 0 bases, with 14 bases sitting between them. The CDR3 sequence is CASSLEIKSSYEQYF. Here the CDR3 DNA reads TGTGCCAGCAGTCTGGAAATTAAGAGCTCCTACGAGCAGTACTTC.

The sample holds many counts of this clonotype. The CDR3 loop is CASSSSSGRITDTQYF. For the CDR3, the DNA is TGTGCCAGCAGTTCCTCTAGCGGGAGGATCACAGATACGCAGTATTTT. This chain uses TRBV6-1 with TRBJ2-3; TRBD2 agrees at 11 bases. The length of the CDR3 is 16 residues. The V segment lost 5 bases and the J segment 2 bases; nucleotides outside the gene matches: 6. Germline CDR1 is MNHNS and CDR2 is SASEGT.

The V and J genes are TRBV6-2 or TRBV6-3 and TRBJ1-1, with 11 positions matching TRBD1. Germline V gene lookup returns CDR1 MNHEY and CDR2 SVGEGT. The CDR3 runs to 17 residues. The junction had 12 bases not matched to a gene; V was cut back by 5 bases and J by 4 bases. The CDR3 DNA is TGTGCCAGCAGTCACCCCAAACGGACAGGGGGCCGCACTGAAGCTTTCTTT. This codes for CASSHPKRTGGRTEAFF.

This clonotype has a count of ten or more. This chain uses TRBV15 with TRBJ1-5; no reliable D call. Trimming stripped 1 base from V and 4 bases from J, with 11 bases between. Germline loops: CDR1 LNHNV, CDR2 YYDKDF (reference sequence). This CDR3 is built from 15 residues. CDR3 residues: CATSRGNEENQPQHF. CDR3 in DNA: TGTGCCACCAGCAGAGGAAACGAGGAAAATCAGCCCCAGCATTTT.

This clonotype has a count of ten or more. This CDR3 is CASEDRGLDEQFF. The CDR3, as DNA: TGTGCCAGCGAGGACAGGGGGTTGGATGAGCAGTTCTTC. This chain connects TRBV11-2 to TRBJ2-1; 10 bases align to TRBD1. This CDR3 spans 13 amino acids. V trimming: 8 bases; J trimming: 8 bases; junction bases outside the gene matches: 6. The germline V gene has CDR1 SGHAT and CDR2 FQNNGV.

This clonotype came up once. The junction shows a germline mismatch at one end, possibly a read error. This sequence joins TRBV3-1 and TRBJ1-5; D is undetermined. The CDR3 length is 14 residues. Germline values: CDR1 LGHDT, CDR2 YNNKEL (reference sequence). CDR3 protein: CASSQGTSNQSQHF. The DNA for the CDR3 is TGTGCCAGCAGCCAAGGGACTAGCAATCAGTCCCAGCATTTT. The full variable domain, completed using reference TRBV3-1 and TRBJ1-5, is DTAVSQTPKYLVTQMGNDKSIKCEQNLGHDTMYWYKQDSKKFLKIMFSYNNKELIINETVPNRFSPKSPDKAHLNLHINSLELGDSAVYFCASSQGTSNQSQHFGDGTRLSIL.

This clonotype has more than one count but fewer than ten. This chain connects TRBV5-1 to TRBJ1-6; TRBD1 aligns across 9 bases. The CDR3 has 15 amino acids. Germline V lookup: CDR1 SGHRS, CDR2 YFSETQ. Trimming cost V 4 bases and J 10 bases; bases outside gene matches: 9. The CDR3 protein is CASSLGTGSRSPLHF. The CDR3 bases are TGCGCCAGCAGCCTAGGGACAGGGAGTAGGTCACCCCTCCACTTT.

This clonotype has more than one count but fewer than ten. The rearrangement uses TRBV5-1 and TRBJ2-1; possibly TRBD1 for D (6 bases). V lost 7 bases and J lost 8, with 13 bases in between. The CDR3 extends over 12 amino acids. CDR1 and CDR2 from the germline V gene are SGHRS and YFSETQ. The CDR3 protein is CASGRGYDEQFF. CDR3 bases: TGCGCCAGCGGCAGGGGTTACGATGAGCAGTTCTTC. Together with reference TRBV5-1 and TRBJ2-1, the CDR3 gives the full variable domain: KAGVTQTPRYLIKTRGQQVTLSCSPISGHRSVSWYQQTPGQGLQFLFEYFSETQRNKGNFPGRFSGRQFSNSRSEMNVSTLELGDSALYLCASGRGYDEQFFGPGTRLTVL.

This clonotype has more than one count but fewer than ten. The chain's CDR3 is CASSYARLGEQYF. The CDR3 DNA sequence: TGTGCCAGCAGTTACGCGCGACTAGGGGAGCAGTACTTC. The chain carries TRBV6-5 and TRBJ2-7; D might be TRBD2 (6 bases). The length of the CDR3 is 13 residues. CDR1 and CDR2 from the germline V gene are MNHEY and SVGAGI. Trimming removed 2 bases at V and 7 bases at J, with 12 bases between.

V usage is TRBV15 and J usage is TRBJ1-5; the D gene is possibly TRBD1 (5 bases). The CDR3 loop spans 13 amino acids. The V end lost 1 base, the J end lost 5 bases, and 6 bases lay between the germline ends. In germline, CDR1 is LNHNV, CDR2 YYDKDF (reference sequence). The CDR3 region has the DNA TGTGCCACCAGCAGAGTGGGGGATCAGCCCCAGCATTTT. Protein sequence: CATSRVGDQPQHF.

This clonotype came up many times. The chain joins TRBV10-3 to TRBJ1-1, with unresolved D. CDR1 is ENHRY, CDR2 SYGVKD, per germline. Trimming removed 6 bases at V and 3 bases at J, with 14 bases between. This CDR3 is built from 14 residues. The CDR3 region has the DNA TGTGCCATCAGACCCCTGGACCGTTACACTGAAGCTTTCTTT. Its translation: CAIRPLDRYTEAFF.